This T cell receptor (beta chain) was recorded in a study of blood T cell repertoires in COVID-19. Clones were read by immunoSEQ multiplex PCR, and TCRdb kept only the in-frame ones, dropping some. The top ten hold around 3.6% of the sample, which has a few hundred thousand clones, 85% to 90% seen once. The table lists this clone with a few counts. Germline trimming cut 0 bases from V and 6 bases from J; bases unmatched to any gene: 11. The CDR3 totals 17 residues. Germline loops: CDR1 SGDLS, CDR2 YYNGEE. The source is a man aged 18-30 years with active or convalescent COVID-19. The sample taken for sequencing was peripheral blood. V gene TRBV9 combines with J gene TRBJ1-4, with 7 bases that match TRBD1. CDR3 region: CASSVATRGQEDEKLFF. The CDR3 region has the DNA TGTGCCAGCAGCGTAGCTACTAGAGGACAGGAGGATGAAAAACTGTTTTTT.